A single T cell receptor (beta chain) is shown here with its context. This specimen comes from a study of blood T cell repertoires in COVID-19. Study background: Sources were T cells, B-cell-depleted T cells, or PBMCs; the material itself was cDNA or gDNA.

The protocol was immunoSEQ multiplex PCR, while the TCRdb copy is restricted to in-frame clones and leaves out a portion. The sample lists under 250,000 clones, around 82% occurring once. The CDR3 loop spans 15 amino acids. Germline CDR1 SGHRS, CDR2 YFSETQ. V lost 0 bases, J lost 1 base, and 7 bases lay in between. This clonotype originated in a man aged 35 to 55 with active or convalescent COVID-19. The V call is TRBV5-1, the J call TRBJ2-2; D is unresolved. Material: peripheral blood. The CDR3 DNA is TGCGCCAGCAGCTTGGGGGCCTTGAACACCGGGGAGCTGTTTTTT. This gives the protein CASSLGALNTGELFF.